A selection of T cell receptor beta chains follows, all from one sample in a study of identical twins' blood T cells. TCRdb recomputed calls from the 5' RACE reads with MiXCR, one row per CDR3 protein. The table records roughly 340,000 distinct CDR3 sequences, roughly 28% of them present only once. Input material: PBMCs. The receptors derive from a woman between 18 and 50 years old in good health. CDR3s include the opening cysteine and the closing phenylalanine or tryptophan. D genes are given only for firm matches. The size field is filled for only some rows; it gives once, few, many or a size class.

D gene,clone size,J gene,V gene,CDR3 protein,CDR3 DNA
TRBD1,many,TRBJ1-4,TRBV7-8,CASSYSDREGGEKLFF,TGTGCCAGCAGCTACTCTGACAGGGAAGGTGGTGAAAAACTGTTTTTT
-,-,TRBJ1-1,TRBV19,CASSQGITEAFF,TGTGCCAGTAGTCAGGGGATCACTGAAGCTTTCTTT
-,many,TRBJ2-1,TRBV5-1,CASSFFRAGWNEQFF,TGCGCCAGCAGCTTTTTTAGGGCGGGGTGGAATGAGCAGTTCTTC
TRBD1,-,TRBJ1-1,TRBV2,CASYPRGMDTEAFF,TGTGCCTCCTACCCCAGGGGGATGGACACTGAAGCTTTCTTT
TRBD1,once,TRBJ2-5,TRBV11-2,CASSTLWTGVKETQYF,TGTGCCAGCAGTACACTTTGGACAGGGGTTAAAGAGACCCAGTACTTC
-,-,TRBJ2-5,TRBV29-1,CSVVPAGAQETQYF,TGCAGCGTTGTACCAGCGGGCGCCCAAGAGACCCAGTACTTC
TRBD1,many,TRBJ2-2,TRBV29-1,CSVTGQRDTGELFF,TGCAGCGTTACGGGACAGAGAGACACCGGGGAGCTGTTTTTT
-,few,TRBJ2-3,TRBV7-2,CASSRQQRSTDTQYF,TGTGCCAGCAGCCGTCAACAGCGAAGCACAGATACGCAGTATTTT
TRBD1,-,TRBJ1-1,TRBV5-1,CASSLGTGVAEAFF,TGCGCCAGCAGCTTGGGGACAGGGGTCGCCGAAGCTTTCTTT
-,few,TRBJ1-1,TRBV5-5,CASSFEGRYMNTEAFF,TGTGCCAGCAGCTTTGAGGGCCGGTACATGAACACTGAAGCTTTCTTT
-,few,TRBJ2-3,TRBV19,CASSIRPGDTQYF,TGTGCCAGTAGTATTCGTCCGGGGGATACGCAGTATTTT
-,few,TRBJ2-1,TRBV6-4,CASGEGLAQFF,TGTGCCAGCGGTGAAGGGCTAGCGCAGTTCTTC
TRBD1,-,TRBJ2-1,TRBV14,CASSFRTGIGGQFF,TGTGCCAGCAGCTTTCGGACAGGAATCGGTGGGCAGTTCTTC
-,few,TRBJ2-3,TRBV2,CASTFRTYTDTQYF,TGTGCCAGCACGTTCCGGACTTACACAGATACGCAGTATTTT
TRBD1,few,TRBJ2-2,TRBV4-3,CASSQRQGGELFF,TGCGCCAGCAGCCAACGACAGGGCGGGGAGCTGTTTTTT
TRBD2,few,TRBJ2-3,TRBV19,CASSAPRLAGATDTQYF,TGTGCCAGTAGTGCTCCCCGACTAGCGGGAGCTACAGATACGCAGTATTTT
-,few,TRBJ1-5,TRBV12-3/TRBV12-4,CASSLDTQPQHF,TGTGCCAGCAGTTTAGATACCCAGCCCCAGCATTTT
-,few,TRBJ2-7,TRBV20-1,CSARGASGGYEQYF,TGCAGTGCTAGAGGGGCTAGTGGAGGGTACGAGCAGTACTTC
-,few,TRBJ1-2,TRBV6-4,CASSETANSGYGYTF,TGTGCCAGCAGTGAGACAGCTAACTCGGGCTATGGCTACACCTTC
-,-,TRBJ2-1,TRBV5-1,CASSLFTGDNEQFF,TGCGCCAGCAGCTTGTTTACCGGCGACAATGAGCAGTTCTTC
-,-,TRBJ2-1,TRBV3-1,CASSQVEGGVTFF,TGTGCCAGCAGCCAAGTCGAGGGGGGGGTTACGTTCTTC
-,few,TRBJ2-3,TRBV5-1,CASSSEAADTQYF,TGCGCCAGCAGCTCGGAGGCGGCAGATACGCAGTATTTT
-,-,TRBJ1-1,TRBV18,CASSPLQEVNTEAFF,TGTGCCAGCTCACCTTTACAAGAAGTGAACACTGAAGCTTTCTTT
TRBD1,few,TRBJ2-2,TRBV9,CASSPRVTTGFGELFF,TGTGCCAGCAGCCCTCGGGTAACGACAGGGTTCGGGGAGCTGTTTTTT